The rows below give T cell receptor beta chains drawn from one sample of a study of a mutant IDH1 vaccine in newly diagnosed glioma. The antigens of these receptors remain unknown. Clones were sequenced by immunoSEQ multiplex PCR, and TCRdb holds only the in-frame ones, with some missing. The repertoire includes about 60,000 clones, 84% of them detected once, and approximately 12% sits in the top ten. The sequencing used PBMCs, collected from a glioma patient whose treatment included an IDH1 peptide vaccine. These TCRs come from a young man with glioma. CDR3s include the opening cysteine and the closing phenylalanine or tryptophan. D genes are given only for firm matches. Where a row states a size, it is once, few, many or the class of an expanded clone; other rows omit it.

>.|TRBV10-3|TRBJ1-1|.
TGTGCCATCAGTGAGCGAGGGACCACTGAAGCTTTCTTT
CAISERGTTEAFF
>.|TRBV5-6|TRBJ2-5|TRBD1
TGTGCCAGCAGCGGTAGGACAGGGGGAAAGACCCAGTACTTC
CASSGRTGGKTQYF
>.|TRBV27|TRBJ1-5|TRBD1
TGTGCCAGCAGTACCGGACAGGGGATACAGCCCCAGCATTTT
CASSTGQGIQPQHF
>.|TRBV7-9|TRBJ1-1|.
TGTGCCAGCAGCTCCGGACAGATGAACACTGAAGCTTTCTTT
CASSSGQMNTEAFF
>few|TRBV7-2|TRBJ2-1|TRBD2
TGTGCCAGCAGCCCAAGGACTAGCGGGGGTGAGCAGTTCTTC
CASSPRTSGGEQFF
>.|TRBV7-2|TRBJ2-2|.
TGTGCCAGCAGCTTAAGGGCCATCCAAACCGGGGAGCTGTTTTTT
CASSLRAIQTGELFF
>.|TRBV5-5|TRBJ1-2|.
TGTGCCAGCAGCTTAGGGATGTTTAAACGGCAACAAGGGGGCTACACCTTC
CASSLGMFKRQQGGYTF
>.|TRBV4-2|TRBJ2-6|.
TGTGCCAGCAGCCAAGATCCCCCCTACCAGTACTCTGGGGCCAACGTCCTGACTTTC
CASSQDPPYQYSGANVLTF
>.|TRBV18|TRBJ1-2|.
TGTGCCAGCTCTTCGGGGCCGGGTTCCGGCTACACCTTC
CASSSGPGSGYTF
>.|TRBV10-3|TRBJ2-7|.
TGTGCCATCAGTGAGTTGCAGGGCGTGCAGTACTTC
CAISELQGVQYF